The 10 T cell receptor beta chains below all came from one sample that was sequenced in a study of T cell repertoires in cytomegalovirus infection (dated by TCRdb to about 2019). Sequencing used an Illumina HiSeq 1500. The public sequencing data were trimmed at Q25 with fastp and processed into clonotypes with MiXCR by TCRdb, which kept only in-frame beta chains. Identical CDR3 protein sequences are pooled into one entry, listed with their most common genes and DNA. This sample lists about 530,000 distinct CDR3 sequences; more than 20% were detected once. The ten largest clones represent around 13% of the sample. The specimen was PBMCs. Receptor source: a human donor in good health (CMV status not recorded). Some clones in this sample may be carry-over from other donors' samples.

This chain uses TRBV12-3 or TRBV12-4 with TRBJ1-5; 7 positions match TRBD1. V lost 5 bases to trimming and J lost 4 bases; unmatched junction nucleotides: 11. The CDR3 runs to 16 residues. For the CDR3, the DNA is TGTGCCAGCAGTCCCGTGGGGAGCAGGGGGAATCAGCCCCAGCATTTT. This translates into CASSPVGSRGNQPQHF.

At least ten counts were recorded for this clonotype. This chain uses TRBV28 with TRBJ2-5, with D possibly matching TRBD2 (5 bases). The CDR3 sequence is 14 residues long. The ends were cut back, 8 bases at V and 2 bases at J, with 15 bases in the middle. Germline-derived CDR1 and CDR2 are MDHEN and SYDVKM. The CDR3, as DNA: TGTGCCAGCTCCTTCGCTAGCTATCAAGAGACCCAGTACTTC. Translating gives CASSFASYQETQYF. Drawing the rest from reference TRBV28 and TRBJ2-5, the complete variable domain is DVKVTQSSRYLVKRTGEKVFLECVQDMDHENMFWYRQDPGLGLRLIYFSYDVKMKEKGDIPEGYSVSREKKERFSLILESASTNQTSMYLCASSFASYQETQYFGPGTRLLVL.

This clonotype was counted ten times or more. The V call is TRBV7-2, the J call TRBJ2-3; 10 nucleotides line up with TRBD2. CDR3 length: 16 amino acids. Germline V CDR1 and CDR2: SGHTA, FQGNSA. V trimming: 1 base; J trimming: 9 bases; junction bases outside the gene matches: 10. The CDR3 coding sequence is TGTGCCAGCAGCTTAGGAGCGGCTAGCGGGAGTAACACGCAGTATTTT. It is translated as CASSLGAASGSNTQYF.

The chain joins TRBV20-1 to TRBJ2-3; 12 nucleotides match TRBD2. The junction had 14 bases not matched to a gene; V was cut back by 3 bases and J by 1 base. The CDR3 spans 19 residues. CDR1 is DFQATT and CDR2 is SNEGSKA in the germline V gene (reference sequence). The CDR3 region is CSARSLGLAGRSGTDTQYF. In DNA form, the CDR3 reads TGCAGTGCTAGGTCCTTGGGACTAGCGGGTCGGTCGGGCACAGATACGCAGTATTTT.

This clonotype was seen a few times. The chain recombines TRBV19 with TRBJ1-5; D call uncertain. Germline lookup yields CDR1 LNHDA and CDR2 SQIVND (reference sequence). This CDR3 has 11 amino acids. V was cut by 5 bases and J by 7 bases, with 6 bases left in between. The CDR3 DNA follows: TGTGCCAGTAGTGAAGGCCAGCCCCAGCATTTT. Its translation is CASSEGQPQHF.

A few counts support this clonotype. The CDR3 region is CASSLGTLPDTQYF. In DNA, the CDR3 is TGTGCCAGCAGCTTAGGAACCCTCCCAGATACGCAGTATTTT. The gene calls are TRBV7-8 and TRBJ2-3; D ambiguous. Germline V lookup: CDR1 SGHVS, CDR2 FQNEAQ. Trimming took 1 base from V and 4 from J, leaving 9 bases between them. The CDR3 is 14 amino acids.

This chain joins TRBV19 and TRBJ2-3; a weak D match, TRBD1 (6 bases). This CDR3 spans 15 amino acids. CDR1 is LNHDA, CDR2 SQIVND, per germline (reference sequence). The V end lost 3 bases, the J end lost 5 bases, and 15 bases lay between the germline ends. The CDR3 coding sequence is TGTGCCAGTAGTATCTTGCAGGGGTTAGAAGATACGCAGTATTTT. This encodes CASSILQGLEDTQYF.

This clonotype was found a few times. The chain joins TRBV6-5 to TRBJ1-5; tentatively, D is TRBD1 (5 bases). This CDR3 region has 15 residues. V dropped 4 bases and J dropped 7 bases, with 17 bases sitting between them. Germline values: CDR1 MNHEY, CDR2 SVGAGI. The CDR3 nucleotides read TGTGCCAGCAGTTCGAATCAGGGACGAGGGCAGCCCCAGCATTTT. Residues: CASSSNQGRGQPQHF.

This clonotype appeared many times. This chain links TRBV7-2 with TRBJ2-5; 7 bases map to TRBD1. The CDR3 covers 13 residues. Germline V CDR1 and CDR2: SGHTA, FQGNSA. J gave up 3 bases and V 6 bases, and 4 bases lay outside the gene matches. The CDR3 loop reads CASRRQGEETQYF. The CDR3 bases are TGTGCCAGCAGACGACAGGGAGAAGAGACCCAGTACTTC.

This clonotype was observed a handful of times. The V call is TRBV18, the J call TRBJ2-1; TRBD1 or TRBD2 may be the D gene (5 bases each). The CDR3 is 16 amino acids. Per the germline V gene, CDR1 is KGHSH and CDR2 is LQKENI. The V end lost 4 bases, the J end lost 4 bases, and 17 bases lay between the germline ends. In nucleotides, the CDR3 is TGTGCCAGCTCACAATCCCGGGACCCGGTTTACAATGAGCAGTTCTTC. It yields the protein CASSQSRDPVYNEQFF.